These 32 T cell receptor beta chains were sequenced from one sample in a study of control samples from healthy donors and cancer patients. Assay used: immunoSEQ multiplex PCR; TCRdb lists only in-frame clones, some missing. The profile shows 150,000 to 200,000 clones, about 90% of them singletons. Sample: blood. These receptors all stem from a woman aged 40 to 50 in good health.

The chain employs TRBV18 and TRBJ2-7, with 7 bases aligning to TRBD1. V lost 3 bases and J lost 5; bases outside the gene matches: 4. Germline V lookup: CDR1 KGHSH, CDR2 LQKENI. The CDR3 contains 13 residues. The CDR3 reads CASSPRQGDEQYF. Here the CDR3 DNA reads TGTGCCAGCTCACCGAGACAGGGCGACGAGCAGTACTTC.

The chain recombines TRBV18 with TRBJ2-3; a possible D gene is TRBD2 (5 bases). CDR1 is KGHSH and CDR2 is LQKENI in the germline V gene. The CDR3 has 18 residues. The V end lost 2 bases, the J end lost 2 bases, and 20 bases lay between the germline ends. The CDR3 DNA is TGTGCCAGCTCACCAAAAAGAGGGAGCGGCACCTACACAGATACGCAGTATTTT. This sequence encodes CASSPKRGSGTYTDTQYF.

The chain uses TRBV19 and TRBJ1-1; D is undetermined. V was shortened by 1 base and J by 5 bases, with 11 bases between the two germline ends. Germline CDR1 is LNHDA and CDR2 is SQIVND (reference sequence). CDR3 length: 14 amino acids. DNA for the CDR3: TGTGCCAGTAGTATAGGAGGCGGGGAAACTGAAGCTTTCTTT. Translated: CASSIGGGETEAFF.

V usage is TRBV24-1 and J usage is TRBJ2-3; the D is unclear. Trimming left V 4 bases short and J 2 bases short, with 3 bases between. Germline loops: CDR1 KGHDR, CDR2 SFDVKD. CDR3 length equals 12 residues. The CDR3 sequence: CATSETTDTQYF. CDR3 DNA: TGTGCCACCAGTGAAACCACAGATACGCAGTATTTT.

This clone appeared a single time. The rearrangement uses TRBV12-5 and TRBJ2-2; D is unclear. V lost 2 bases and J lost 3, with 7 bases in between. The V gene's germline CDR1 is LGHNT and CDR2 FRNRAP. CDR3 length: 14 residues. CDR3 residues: CASGLTAHTGELFF. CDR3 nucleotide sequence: TGTGCTAGTGGTTTGACAGCGCACACCGGGGAGCTGTTTTTT.

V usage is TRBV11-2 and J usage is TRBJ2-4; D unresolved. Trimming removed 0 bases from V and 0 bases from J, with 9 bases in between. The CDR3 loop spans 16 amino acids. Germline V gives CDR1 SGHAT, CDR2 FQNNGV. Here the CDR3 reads CASSLDPNLAKNIQYF. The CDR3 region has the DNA TGTGCCAGCAGCTTAGACCCGAATCTAGCCAAAAACATTCAGTACTTC.

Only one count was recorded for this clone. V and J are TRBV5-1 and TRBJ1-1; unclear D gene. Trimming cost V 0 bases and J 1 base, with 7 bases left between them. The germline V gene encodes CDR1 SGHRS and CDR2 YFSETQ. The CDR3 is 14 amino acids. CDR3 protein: CASSLGTANTEAFF. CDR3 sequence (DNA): TGCGCCAGCAGCTTGGGGACGGCGAACACTGAAGCTTTCTTT.

CDR3 coding DNA: TGTGCCAGCAGTAGAGCTGACAGAGATTACACCGGGGAGCTGTTTTTT. Protein: CASSRADRDYTGELFF. V gene TRBV21-1 combines with J gene TRBJ2-2; the table's D call, TRBD1, was not checked against the DNA. TRBV21-1 is shown as a pseudogene. The CDR3 totals 16 residues.

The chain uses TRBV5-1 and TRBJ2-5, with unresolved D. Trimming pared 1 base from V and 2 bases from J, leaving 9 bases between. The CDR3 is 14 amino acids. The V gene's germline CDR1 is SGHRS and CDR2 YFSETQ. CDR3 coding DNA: TGCGCCAGCAGCTTGATTACCTTACAAGAGACCCAGTACTTC. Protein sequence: CASSLITLQETQYF. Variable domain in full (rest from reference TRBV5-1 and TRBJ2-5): KAGVTQTPRYLIKTRGQQVTLSCSPISGHRSVSWYQQTPGQGLQFLFEYFSETQRNKGNFPGRFSGRQFSNSRSEMNVSTLELGDSALYLCASSLITLQETQYFGPGTRLLVL.

CDR3 protein: CASSASGGREETQYF. The CDR3 DNA sequence: TGTGCCAGCAGTGCGAGCGGGGGCAGGGAAGAGACCCAGTACTTC. The genes are TRBV2 and TRBJ2-5; 8 bases line up with TRBD2. Germline-derived CDR1 and CDR2 are SNHLY and FYNNEI. The V segment lost 4 bases and the J segment 3 bases; nucleotides outside the gene matches: 7. The length of the CDR3 is 15 residues.

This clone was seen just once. The CDR3 sequence: CASRGRGGQNTEAFF. CDR3 DNA: TGTGCCAGCCGGGGACGTGGGGGGCAGAACACTGAAGCTTTCTTT. V gene TRBV4-2 combines with J gene TRBJ1-1; D perhaps matches TRBD1 (6 bases). V was clipped by 8 bases and J by 1 base, with 17 bases between them. The CDR3 extends over 15 amino acids. Germline V gene lookup returns CDR1 LGHNA and CDR2 YNFKEQ.

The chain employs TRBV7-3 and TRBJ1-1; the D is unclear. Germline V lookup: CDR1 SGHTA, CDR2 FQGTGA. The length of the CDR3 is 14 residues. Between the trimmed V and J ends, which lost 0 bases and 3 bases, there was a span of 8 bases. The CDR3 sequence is CASSLTGRDTEAFF. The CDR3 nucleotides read TGTGCCAGCAGCTTAACGGGTAGGGACACTGAAGCTTTCTTT.

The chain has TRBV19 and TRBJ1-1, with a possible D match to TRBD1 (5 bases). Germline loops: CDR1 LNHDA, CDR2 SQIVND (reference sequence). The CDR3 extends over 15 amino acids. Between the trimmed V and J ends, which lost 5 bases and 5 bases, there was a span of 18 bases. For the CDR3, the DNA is TGTGCCAGTAGTGCCGCGTCCGGGGGTTGGACTGAAGCTTTCTTT. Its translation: CASSAASGGWTEAFF. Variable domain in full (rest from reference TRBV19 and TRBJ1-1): DGGITQSPKYLFRKEGQNVTLSCEQNLNHDAMYWYRQDPGQGLRLIYYSQIVNDFQKGDIAEGYSVSREKKESFPLTVTSAQKNPTAFYLCASSAASGGWTEAFFGQGTRLTVV.

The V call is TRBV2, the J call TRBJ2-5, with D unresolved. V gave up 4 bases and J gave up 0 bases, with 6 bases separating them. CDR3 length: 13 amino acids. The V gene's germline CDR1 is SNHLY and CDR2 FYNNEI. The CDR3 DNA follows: TGTGCCAGCAGTGTCGAGGACCAAGAGACCCAGTACTTC. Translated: CASSVEDQETQYF.

The chain's CDR3 is CASNAGNYGYTF. The CDR3 DNA reads as TGTGCCAGCAATGCGGGAAACTATGGCTACACCTTC. The chain employs TRBV6-5 and TRBJ1-2; D gene uncertain. Trimming took off 7 bases at V and 2 bases at J, with 8 bases between the two ends. Germline lookup yields CDR1 MNHEY and CDR2 SVGAGI. CDR3 size: 12 residues.

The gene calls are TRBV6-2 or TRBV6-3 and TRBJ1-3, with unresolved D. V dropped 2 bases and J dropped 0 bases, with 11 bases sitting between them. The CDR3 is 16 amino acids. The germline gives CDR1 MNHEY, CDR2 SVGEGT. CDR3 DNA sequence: TGTGCCAGCAGTTACCGGCGGATCTTCTCTGGAAACACCATATATTTT. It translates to CASSYRRIFSGNTIYF.

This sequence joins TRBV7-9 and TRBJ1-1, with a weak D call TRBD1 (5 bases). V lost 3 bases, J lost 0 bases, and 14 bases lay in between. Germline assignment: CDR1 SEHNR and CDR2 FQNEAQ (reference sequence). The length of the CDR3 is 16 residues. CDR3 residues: CASSFGGSFMNTEAFF. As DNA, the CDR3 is TGTGCCAGCAGCTTCGGGGGGAGTTTCATGAACACTGAAGCTTTCTTT.

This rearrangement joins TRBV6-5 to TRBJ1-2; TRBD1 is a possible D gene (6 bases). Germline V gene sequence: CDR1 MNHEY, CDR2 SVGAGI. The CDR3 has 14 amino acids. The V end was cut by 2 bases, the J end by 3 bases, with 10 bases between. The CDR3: CASSYGRQDYGYTF. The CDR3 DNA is TGTGCCAGCAGTTACGGACGACAGGACTATGGCTACACCTTC.

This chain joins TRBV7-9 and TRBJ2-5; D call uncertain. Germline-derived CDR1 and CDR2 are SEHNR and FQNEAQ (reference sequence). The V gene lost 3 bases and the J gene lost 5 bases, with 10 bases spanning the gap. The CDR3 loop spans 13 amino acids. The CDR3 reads CASSFMMGETQYF. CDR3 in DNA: TGTGCCAGCAGCTTTATGATGGGGGAGACCCAGTACTTC.

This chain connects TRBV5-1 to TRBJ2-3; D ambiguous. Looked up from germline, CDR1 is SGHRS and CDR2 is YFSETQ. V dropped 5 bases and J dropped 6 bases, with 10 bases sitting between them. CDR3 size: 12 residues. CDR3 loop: CASRSWSDTQYF. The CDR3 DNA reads TGCGCCAGCAGGTCATGGTCCGATACGCAGTATTTT.

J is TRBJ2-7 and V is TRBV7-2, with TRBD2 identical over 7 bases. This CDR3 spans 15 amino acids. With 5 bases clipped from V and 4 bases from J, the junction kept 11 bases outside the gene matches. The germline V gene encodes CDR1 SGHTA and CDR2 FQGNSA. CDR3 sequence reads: CASSPRGAGTYEQYF. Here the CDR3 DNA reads TGTGCCAGCAGCCCCCGTGGAGCGGGAACTTACGAGCAGTACTTC.

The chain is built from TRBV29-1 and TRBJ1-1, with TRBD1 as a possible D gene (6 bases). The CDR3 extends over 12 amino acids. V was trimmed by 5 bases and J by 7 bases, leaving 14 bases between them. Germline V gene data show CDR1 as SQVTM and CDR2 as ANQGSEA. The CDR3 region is CSVSRTAIEAFF. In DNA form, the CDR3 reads TGCAGCGTTTCTCGGACAGCGATTGAAGCTTTCTTT.

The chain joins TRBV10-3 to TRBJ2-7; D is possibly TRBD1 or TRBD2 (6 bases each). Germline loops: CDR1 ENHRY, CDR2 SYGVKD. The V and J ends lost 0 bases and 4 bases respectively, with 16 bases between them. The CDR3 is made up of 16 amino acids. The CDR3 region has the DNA TGTGCCATCAGTGAGTCGGCAGGGGAGGTCGGTTACGAGCAGTACTTC. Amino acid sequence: CAISESAGEVGYEQYF.

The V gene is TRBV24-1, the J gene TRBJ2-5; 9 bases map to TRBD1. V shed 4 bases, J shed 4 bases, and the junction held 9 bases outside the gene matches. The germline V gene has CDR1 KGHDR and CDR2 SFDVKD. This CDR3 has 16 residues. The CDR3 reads CATSDSRDRAIETQYF. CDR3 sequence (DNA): TGTGCCACCAGTGACAGCCGGGACAGGGCTATAGAGACCCAGTACTTC.

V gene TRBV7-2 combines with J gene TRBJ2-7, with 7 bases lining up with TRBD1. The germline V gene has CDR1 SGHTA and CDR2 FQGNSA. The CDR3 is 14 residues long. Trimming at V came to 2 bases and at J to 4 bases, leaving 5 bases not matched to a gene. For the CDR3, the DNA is TGTGCCAGCAGCTTAAGACAGGGTTCATACGAGCAGTACTTC. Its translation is CASSLRQGSYEQYF.

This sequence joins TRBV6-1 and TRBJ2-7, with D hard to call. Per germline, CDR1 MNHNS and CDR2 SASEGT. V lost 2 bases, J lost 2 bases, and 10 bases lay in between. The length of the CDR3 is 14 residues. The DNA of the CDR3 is TGTGCCAGCAGTGAATTGAACTGGCCCTACGAGCAGTACTTC. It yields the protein CASSELNWPYEQYF.

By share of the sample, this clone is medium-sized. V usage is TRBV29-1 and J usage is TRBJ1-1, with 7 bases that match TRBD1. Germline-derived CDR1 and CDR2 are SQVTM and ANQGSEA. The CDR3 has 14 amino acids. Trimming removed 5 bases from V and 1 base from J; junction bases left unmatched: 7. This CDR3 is CSVFTGESNTEAFF. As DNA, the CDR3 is TGCAGCGTTTTTACAGGGGAATCGAACACTGAAGCTTTCTTT.

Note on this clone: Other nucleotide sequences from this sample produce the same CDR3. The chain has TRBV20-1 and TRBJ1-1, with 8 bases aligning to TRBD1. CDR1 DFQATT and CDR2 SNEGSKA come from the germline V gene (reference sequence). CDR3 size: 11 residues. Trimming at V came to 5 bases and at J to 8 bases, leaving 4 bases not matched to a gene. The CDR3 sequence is CSAPGQGEAFF. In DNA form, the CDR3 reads TGCAGTGCTCCCGGACAGGGAGAAGCTTTCTTT.

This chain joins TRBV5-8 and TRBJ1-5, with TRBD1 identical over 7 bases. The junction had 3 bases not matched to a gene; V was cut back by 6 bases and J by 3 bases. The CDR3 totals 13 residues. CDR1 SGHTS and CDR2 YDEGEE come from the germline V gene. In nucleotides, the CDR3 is TGTGCCAGCATCGGACAGGACAATCAGCCCCAGCATTTT. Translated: CASIGQDNQPQHF.

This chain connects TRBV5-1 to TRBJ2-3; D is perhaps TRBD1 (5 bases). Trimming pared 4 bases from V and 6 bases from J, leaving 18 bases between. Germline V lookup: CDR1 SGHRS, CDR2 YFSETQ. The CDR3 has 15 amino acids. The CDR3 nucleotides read TGCGCCAGCAGCAGAAACTCCGGCAGGGCGGATACGCAGTATTTT. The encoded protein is CASSRNSGRADTQYF.

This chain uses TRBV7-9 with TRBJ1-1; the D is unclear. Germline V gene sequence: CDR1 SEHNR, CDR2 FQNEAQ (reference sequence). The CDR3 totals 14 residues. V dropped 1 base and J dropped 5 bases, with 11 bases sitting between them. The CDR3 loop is CASSLEPPGTEAFF. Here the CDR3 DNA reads TGTGCCAGCAGCTTAGAACCCCCGGGAACTGAAGCTTTCTTT.

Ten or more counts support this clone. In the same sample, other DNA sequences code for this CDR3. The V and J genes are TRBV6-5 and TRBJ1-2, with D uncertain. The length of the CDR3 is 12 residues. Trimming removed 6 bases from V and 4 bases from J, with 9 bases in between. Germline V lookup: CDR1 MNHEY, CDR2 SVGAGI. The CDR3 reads CASRPSGYGYTF. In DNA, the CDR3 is TGTGCCAGCAGACCAAGTGGCTATGGCTACACCTTC.